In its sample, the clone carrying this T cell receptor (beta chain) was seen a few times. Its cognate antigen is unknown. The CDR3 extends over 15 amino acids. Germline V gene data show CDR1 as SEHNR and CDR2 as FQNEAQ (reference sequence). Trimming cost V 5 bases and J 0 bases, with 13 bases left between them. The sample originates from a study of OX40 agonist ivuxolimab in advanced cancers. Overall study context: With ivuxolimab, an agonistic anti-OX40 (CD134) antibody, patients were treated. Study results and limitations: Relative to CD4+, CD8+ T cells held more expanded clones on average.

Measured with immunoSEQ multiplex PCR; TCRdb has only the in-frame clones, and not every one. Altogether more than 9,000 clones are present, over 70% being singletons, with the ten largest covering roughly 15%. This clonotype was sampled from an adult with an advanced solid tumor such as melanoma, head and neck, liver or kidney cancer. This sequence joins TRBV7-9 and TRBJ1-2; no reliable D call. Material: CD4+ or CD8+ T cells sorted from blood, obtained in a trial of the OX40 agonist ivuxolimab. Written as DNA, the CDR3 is TGTGCCAGCAGCCCCTACAGTGTGCCTAACTATGGCTACACCTTC. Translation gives CASSPYSVPNYGYTF.